Below, one T cell receptor beta chain is given with its context. The antigen is undetermined. These data originate in a study of cytomegalovirus exposure and HLA in healthy donors. General study results and limits: From TCR beta sequences, most subjects' HLA-A and HLA-B alleles were reportedly predicted accurately. In the analysis, some V segments, TRBV6-2 and TRBV6-3 included, were excluded as indistinguishable.

The germline gives CDR1 GTSNPN, CDR2 SVGIG (reference sequence). Trimming took 1 base from V and 1 from J, leaving 4 bases between them. The CDR3 covers 12 residues. The PCR made use of 60 Vbeta and 13 Jbeta primers. Profiling relied on immunoSEQ multiplex PCR, and the TCRdb table lists in-frame clones only, not all of them. Among around 67,000 clones listed, roughly nine tenths were seen once. The receptor was isolated from a woman aged 25 to 45 in good health and CMV-seropositive. The sample consisted of PBMCs. This chain uses TRBV30 with TRBJ1-2; D gene unclear. The CDR3 spells CAWSDHNYGYTF. CDR3 bases: TGTGCCTGGAGTGATCATAACTATGGCTACACCTTC.